Listed below are T cell receptor beta chains from one sample, sequenced in a study of T cells in localized non-small cell lung cancer. Libraries were prepared by immunoSEQ multiplex PCR; TCRdb keeps only in-frame clonotypes and omits some of them. The profile shows 70,000 to 95,000 clones, about nine tenths of them singletons. Sequencing was performed on PBMCs, taken before any cancer treatment. The source of these receptors is a woman aged 35-75 years with stage II squamous cell lung carcinoma. The CDR3 runs from the conserved cysteine through the conserved F or W. D genes are given only for firm matches.

v_gene,d_gene,len,j_gene,CDR3nt,CDR3aa
TRBV27,TRBD1,15,TRBJ2-1,TGTGCCAGCAGTGGTCGACAGGGGACCTACAATGAGCAGTTCTTC,CASSGRQGTYNEQFF
TRBV29-1,-,12,TRBJ1-2,TGCAGCGTTGAATCCGCTCAGGGCGGCTACACCTTC,CSVESAQGGYTF
TRBV2,TRBD1,15,TRBJ2-3,TGTGCCAGCAGCAAGGGGACAGGGTGGGCAGATACGCAGTATTTT,CASSKGTGWADTQYF
TRBV29-1,-,11,TRBJ1-1,TGCAGCGCTCCTGGGAACACTGAAGCTTTCTTT,CSAPGNTEAFF
TRBV9,-,17,TRBJ1-3,TGTGCCAGCAGCCCTCAAGCCGGACAGAGCTCTGGAAACACCATATATTTT,CASSPQAGQSSGNTIYF
TRBV7-2,TRBD1,14,TRBJ1-1,TGTGCCAGCAGCTTGGGGACAGAGAACACTGAAGCTTTCTTT,CASSLGTENTEAFF
TRBV27,-,16,TRBJ1-1,TGTGCCAGCAGTTTGAGGCCCGGGACTTGGAACACTGAAGCTTTCTTT,CASSLRPGTWNTEAFF
TRBV19,TRBD1,14,TRBJ1-4,TGTGCCAGTAGACGGGACAGAATTAATGAAAAACTGTTTTTT,CASRRDRINEKLFF
TRBV14,-,16,TRBJ2-1,TGTGCCAGCAGCCAGGTACGCTCCTCATATTACAATGAGCAGTTCTTC,CASSQVRSSYYNEQFF
TRBV28,TRBD1,16,TRBJ1-4,TGTGCCAGCAGCCTAACCTCTCCGGGACAGACTGAAAAACTGTTTTTT,CASSLTSPGQTEKLFF
TRBV6-6,TRBD1,14,TRBJ1-2,TGTGCCAGCAGTCAGCAAGGGACAGGGGAAGGCTACACCTTC,CASSQQGTGEGYTF
TRBV7-9,TRBD1,14,TRBJ1-4,TGTGCCAGCAGCGGACTGGACAGGGGTGAAAAACTGTTTTTT,CASSGLDRGEKLFF
TRBV5-1,-,15,TRBJ2-2,TGCGCCAGCTATTATAGGACAGCCGACACCGGGGAGCTGTTTTTT,CASYYRTADTGELFF
TRBV9,-,12,TRBJ1-1,TGTGCCAGCACTCCGGGACCCCTGTTCGCTTTCTTT,CASTPGPLFAFF
TRBV6-5,-,14,TRBJ1-6,TGTGCCAGCAGTGTGTCAGGGACGTCCGGGCCCCTCCACTTT,CASSVSGTSGPLHF
TRBV4-2,TRBD2,16,TRBJ2-7,TGTGCCAGCAGCCAGGGGGCGGGAGGTTTCTCCTACGAGCAGTACTTC,CASSQGAGGFSYEQYF
TRBV14,-,13,TRBJ1-2,TGTGCCAGCAGCCAAGTTAACAGAAATGGCTACACCTTC,CASSQVNRNGYTF